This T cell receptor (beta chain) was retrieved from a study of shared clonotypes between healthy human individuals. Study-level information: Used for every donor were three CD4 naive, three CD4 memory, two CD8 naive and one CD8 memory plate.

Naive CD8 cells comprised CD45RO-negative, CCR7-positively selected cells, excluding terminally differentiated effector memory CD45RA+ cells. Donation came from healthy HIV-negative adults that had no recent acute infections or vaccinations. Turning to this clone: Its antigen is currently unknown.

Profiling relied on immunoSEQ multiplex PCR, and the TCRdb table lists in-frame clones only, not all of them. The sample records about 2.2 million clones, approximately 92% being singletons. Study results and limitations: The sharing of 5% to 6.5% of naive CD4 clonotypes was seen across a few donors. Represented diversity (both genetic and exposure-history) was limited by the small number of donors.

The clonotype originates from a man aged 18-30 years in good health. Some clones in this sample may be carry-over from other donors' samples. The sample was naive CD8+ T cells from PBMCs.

CDR3 nucleotide sequence: TGTGCCAGTCGCTACAGGGGGCGGGGCGATGAGCAGTTCTTC. The encoded protein is CASRYRGRGDEQFF. The chain is built from TRBV27 and TRBJ2-1; 9 nucleotides line up with TRBD1. After removal of 9 bases from V and 8 bases from J, the junction contained 11 bases not matched to a gene. This CDR3 region has 14 residues. CDR1 is MNHEY, CDR2 SMNVEV, per germline (reference sequence).